Each of the 14 T cell receptor beta chains below was sequenced from the same sample in a study of T cell changes during pregnancy in multiple sclerosis. Data came from immunoSEQ multiplex PCR; TCRdb stores just in-frame clones and leaves some out. The repertoire has tens of thousands of clones, around 93% of them found once; the top ten carry approximately 0.69%. Sequencing used CD4+ T cells from peripheral blood mononuclear cells, obtained in the first trimester of pregnancy. Source of these receptors: a female donor with multiple sclerosis, enrolled in a pregnancy study.

This clone was seen only once. CDR3 in DNA: TGTGCCAGCCGTAGCGGGGGGCGATTTCAGCCCCAGCATTTT. Encoded protein: CASRSGGRFQPQHF. This chain links TRBV2 with TRBJ1-5; D perhaps matches TRBD1 (6 bases). The V gene lost 8 bases and the J gene lost 6 bases, with 17 bases spanning the gap. The CDR3 loop spans 14 amino acids. Per germline, CDR1 SNHLY and CDR2 FYNNEI.

This chain connects TRBV6-5 to TRBJ1-5; 7 nucleotides match TRBD1. Germline V gene sequence: CDR1 MNHEY, CDR2 SVGAGI. Trimming at V came to 6 bases and at J to 4 bases, leaving 9 bases not matched to a gene. The CDR3 extends over 15 amino acids. The CDR3: CASRPDRVRNQPQHF. The CDR3 DNA reads as TGTGCCAGCAGACCCGACAGGGTACGGAATCAGCCCCAGCATTTT.

The chain carries TRBV18 and TRBJ1-2, with 7 bases lining up with TRBD1. Germline loops: CDR1 KGHSH, CDR2 LQKENI. The CDR3 is 16 residues long. V was clipped by 0 bases and J by 5 bases; unmatched bases: 9. CDR3 in DNA: TGTGCCAGCTCACCACCAATAGCCGGGACAGCTTATGGCTACACCTTC. Its translation is CASSPPIAGTAYGYTF.

V usage is TRBV6-5 and J usage is TRBJ2-2; the D is unclear. CDR3 length: 13 residues. Looked up from germline, CDR1 is MNHEY and CDR2 is SVGAGI. The V and J ends lost 5 bases and 3 bases respectively, with 7 bases between them. The CDR3 protein is CASSIEDTGELFF. The DNA of the CDR3 is TGTGCCAGCAGTATAGAGGACACCGGGGAGCTGTTTTTT.

The genes are TRBV19 and TRBJ2-3; weak D call: TRBD2 (7 bases). V was trimmed by 2 bases and J by 1 base, leaving 10 bases between them. Germline V gene data show CDR1 as LNHDA and CDR2 as SQIVND (reference sequence). There are 15 residues in the CDR3. The CDR3 region is CASSIRGGRTDTQYF. CDR3 in DNA: TGTGCCAGTAGTATAAGGGGGGGTCGCACAGATACGCAGTATTTT.

J is TRBJ1-4 and V is TRBV18, with 7 bases matching TRBD1. This CDR3 has 15 residues. Germline CDR1 and CDR2: KGHSH and LQKENI. V lost 0 bases to trimming and J lost 4 bases; unmatched junction nucleotides: 2. DNA for the CDR3: TGTGCCAGCTCACCACCGGGACAGCTTAATGAAAAACTGTTTTTT. Its translation: CASSPPGQLNEKLFF.

The chain joins TRBV19 to TRBJ2-3; TRBD1 aligns across 8 bases. CDR1 is LNHDA, CDR2 SQIVND, per germline (reference sequence). V shed 7 bases and J 6 bases; nucleotides not matched to a gene: 9. This CDR3 contains 14 residues. The CDR3 sequence is CASTEQGASDTQYF. CDR3 nucleotide sequence: TGTGCCAGTACCGAGCAGGGGGCATCGGATACGCAGTATTTT.

The chain recombines TRBV7-2 with TRBJ2-2; 14 bases align to TRBD2. The ends lost 2 bases at V and 4 bases at J; junction bases unmatched: 6. The CDR3 loop spans 18 amino acids. The germline CDR1 and CDR2 sequences are SGHTA and FQGNSA. The CDR3 DNA is TGTGCCAGCAGCTTATTCGGACTAGCGGGGGGAATCACCGGGGAGCTGTTTTTT. Protein sequence: CASSLFGLAGGITGELFF.

The rearrangement joins TRBV18 to TRBJ1-1, with D tentatively TRBD1 (5 bases). Trimming shortened V by 8 bases and J by 0 bases, and 22 bases separated the two germline ends. Germline V gene lookup returns CDR1 KGHSH and CDR2 LQKENI. There are 17 residues in the CDR3. This CDR3 is CASQTQDKEGMNTEAFF. The CDR3 DNA follows: TGTGCCAGCCAGACTCAGGACAAGGAGGGTATGAACACTGAAGCTTTCTTT.

This rearrangement joins TRBV5-6 to TRBJ1-1, with D unresolved. The CDR3 is made up of 16 amino acids. Germline values: CDR1 SGHDT, CDR2 YYEEEE. V was shortened by 7 bases and J by 1 base, with 20 bases between the two germline ends. CDR3 DNA: TGTGCCAGCGGAATAAGGACTATCAGCCAGAACACTGAAGCTTTCTTT. It is translated as CASGIRTISQNTEAFF.

The chain recombines TRBV6-5 with TRBJ2-3, with TRBD1 matching 7 bases. The J segment lost 1 base and the V segment lost 2 bases, leaving 3 bases of the junction unmatched. The CDR3 contains 15 residues. Looked up from germline, CDR1 is MNHEY and CDR2 is SVGAGI. The CDR3 here is CASSYHRGRTDTQYF. The CDR3, as DNA: TGTGCCAGCAGTTACCACAGGGGCCGCACAGATACGCAGTATTTT.

The rearrangement links TRBV19 to TRBJ2-7; 9 bases align to TRBD1. V gave up 6 bases and J gave up 6 bases; unmatched junction bases: 9. The V gene's germline CDR1 is LNHDA and CDR2 SQIVND (reference sequence). The CDR3 is 14 residues long. The DNA of the CDR3 is TGTGCCAGTAGCGCTACCGGGACAGGGCGCGAGCAGTACTTC. This gives the protein CASSATGTGREQYF.

The genes are TRBV7-3 and TRBJ2-3, with 10 bases that match TRBD2. Looked up from germline, CDR1 is SGHTA and CDR2 is FQGTGA. After removal of 3 bases from V and 4 bases from J, the junction contained 7 bases not matched to a gene. The CDR3 sequence is 16 residues long. CDR3 coding DNA: TGTGCCAGCAGCTTGGGTCCTAGCGGGGGCGCAGATACGCAGTATTTT. It is translated as CASSLGPSGGADTQYF. The complete variable domain, with remaining parts taken from reference TRBV7-3 and TRBJ2-3, reads GAGVSQTPSNKVTEKGKYVELRCDPISGHTALYWYRQSLGQGPEFLIYFQGTGAADDSGLPNDRFFAVRPEGSVSTLKIQRTERGDSAVYLCASSLGPSGGADTQYFGPGTRLTVL.

The chain carries TRBV2 and TRBJ1-4; 7 positions agree with TRBD1. The CDR3 length is 14 residues. Germline CDR1 and CDR2: SNHLY and FYNNEI. V trimming: 6 bases; J trimming: 7 bases; junction bases outside the gene matches: 8. CDR3 sequence reads: CASRATGWVEKLFF. DNA of the CDR3: TGTGCCAGCAGGGCGACAGGGTGGGTTGAAAAACTGTTTTTT.